These T cell receptor beta chains were read from a single sample in a study of blood T cells in healthy people across ages. Each CDR3 protein is one row after TCRdb ran MiXCR on the 5' RACE reads. The sample contains under 1,100,000 distinct CDR3 sequences, around 25% of which appear only once. A further study also used this sample, focusing on T cells of mothers and their children.

Sequencing input: blood. The origin of the receptors is a girl aged 2 to 10 in good health. The CDR3 runs from the conserved cysteine through the conserved F or W. D genes are given only for firm matches. Clone size, where shown, is once, few, many, or a class for clones that have expanded.

>.|TRBV5-1|TRBD1|TRBJ2-6
CASSPRQGPSSAGANVLTF
TGCGCCAGCAGCCCCCGACAGGGACCCTCTTCGGCTGGGGCCAACGTCCTGACTTTC
>.|TRBV2|TRBD1|TRBJ2-1
CASRDRGTDEQFF
TGTGCCAGCCGGGACAGGGGAACAGATGAGCAGTTCTTC
>.|TRBV20-1|.|TRBJ2-7
CSASGGASYEQYF
TGCAGTGCTAGTGGGGGGGCGTCCTACGAGCAGTACTTC
>few|TRBV24-1|.|TRBJ1-2
CAKKSRVGYTF
TGTGCCAAAAAGTCTCGGGTTGGCTACACCTTC
>.|TRBV10-3|.|TRBJ2-1
CAITTTGSNEQFF
TGTGCCATCACCACCACAGGGAGCAATGAGCAGTTCTTC
>.|TRBV21-1|.|TRBJ2-7
CASSKVSSGSAYEQYF
TGTGCCAGCAGCAAAGTATCTTCGGGGTCCGCCTACGAGCAGTACTTC
>.|TRBV3-1|TRBD2|TRBJ2-5
CASSHESSGGAAFF
TGTGCCAGCAGCCATGAGAGTAGCGGGGGGGCCGCGTTCTTC
>few|TRBV14|.|TRBJ2-5
CASSRVQSHQETQYF
TGTGCCAGCAGCCGGGTACAGAGTCACCAAGAGACCCAGTACTTC
>.|TRBV27|.|TRBJ1-2
CASSFAAANYGYTF
TGTGCCAGCAGTTTCGCGGCAGCTAACTATGGCTACACCTTC
>few|TRBV20-1|TRBD1|TRBJ2-1
CSASRGREYNEQFF
TGCAGTGCATCCAGGGGGCGAGAATACAATGAGCAGTTCTTC
>.|TRBV5-1|.|TRBJ2-5
CTSSFPPQETQYF
TGCACCAGCTCATTCCCTCCTCAAGAGACCCAGTACTTC
>few|TRBV20-1|.|TRBJ2-3
CSARATGHTDTQYF
TGCAGTGCTAGAGCAACGGGGCACACAGATACGCAGTATTTT
>.|TRBV4-1|TRBD1|TRBJ2-7
CASSREGQGVGEQYF
TGCGCCAGCAGCCGGGAAGGACAGGGAGTCGGCGAGCAGTACTTC
>.|TRBV10-3|.|TRBJ1-5
CAISESSVAEGQPQHF
TGTGCCATCAGTGAGTCGTCAGTTGCGGAAGGTCAGCCCCAGCATTTT
>.|TRBV19|TRBD1|TRBJ2-7
CASSADGTGGNYEQYF
TGTGCCAGTAGTGCCGATGGGACAGGAGGGAACTACGAGCAGTACTTC
>.|TRBV9|TRBD2|TRBJ2-1
CASSVREGNYNEQFF
TGTGCCAGCAGCGTTCGGGAGGGTAATTACAATGAGCAGTTCTTC
>few|TRBV28|.|TRBJ2-6
CASNEEIGANVLTF
TGTGCCAGCAACGAGGAGATCGGGGCCAACGTCCTGACTTTC
>.|TRBV11-2|.|TRBJ1-1
CASSFVRMNTEAFF
TGTGCCAGCAGCTTTGTCAGAATGAACACTGAAGCTTTCTTT
>.|TRBV20-1|.|TRBJ1-3
CSAESGNTIYF
TGCAGTGCGGAGAGTGGAAACACCATATATTTT
>.|TRBV6-6|.|TRBJ1-1
CASSLQTAKGDTEAFF
TGTGCCAGCAGTCTCCAGACAGCTAAGGGGGACACTGAAGCTTTCTTT
>.|TRBV9|.|TRBJ2-7
CASSVGPGSYEQYF
TGTGCCAGCAGCGTAGGACCAGGGTCCTACGAGCAGTACTTC
>.|TRBV19|.|TRBJ1-1
CASTDRGGSRTEAFF
TGTGCCAGTACTGATAGGGGGGGATCACGCACTGAAGCTTTCTTT
>.|TRBV4-3|TRBD1|TRBJ1-5
CASSQDGTGTQPQHF
TGCGCCAGCAGCCAAGATGGGACAGGGACTCAGCCCCAGCATTTT
>few|TRBV7-9|.|TRBJ1-3
CASSLEAGASGNTIYF
TGTGCCAGCAGCTTAGAGGCAGGGGCTTCGGGAAACACCATATATTTT